This entry concerns a single TCR beta chain. The antigen is unknown. Separation from the roughly 700-subject first cohort characterized the roughly 120-subject validation cohort, to which the donors belonged. These data are taken from a study of cytomegalovirus exposure and HLA in healthy donors. Germline CDR1 SNHLY, CDR2 FYNNEI. J was trimmed by 0 bases and V by 7 bases; bases with no gene match: 2. This CDR3 has 14 amino acids. Using immunoSEQ multiplex PCR, the repertoire was profiled, and TCRdb retains in-frame clones only, with some absent. The data contain over 150,000 clones, about 96% of them seen just once; the ten biggest clones take up approximately 1%. Study results and limitations: According to reports, the classifier identified cytomegalovirus status with high specificity and sensitivity. There were 150 to 200 TCR beta chains listed as cytomegalovirus-associated.

The TCR originated in a woman younger than 35 in good health and CMV-seronegative. V and J are TRBV2 and TRBJ1-1; 10 bases line up with TRBD1. The source material was PBMCs. CDR3 in amino acids: CASTGQGMNTEAFF. CDR3 DNA: TGTGCCAGCACGGGACAGGGGATGAACACTGAAGCTTTCTTT.